This TCR beta chain appears in the sequencing data of a study of PD-1 blockade in classical Hodgkin lymphoma. The assay was immunoSEQ multiplex PCR, and TCRdb's table has in-frame clones only and misses some. Seen here are tens of thousands of clones, over 85% observed once, and the top ten hold more than 7.5%. The patients all showed relapse after autologous stem cell transplantation, while their brentuximab vedotin exposure varied. Germline V gives CDR1 SEHNR, CDR2 FQNEAQ (reference sequence). V gave up 5 bases and J gave up 1 base, with 8 bases separating them. The CDR3 contains 13 residues. Findings of the study overall: Newly diagnosed patients reportedly had lower baseline TCR diversity than healthy donors.

The table lists this clone with a count of one. Its antigen remains unidentified. The receptor comes from a human donor with classical Hodgkin lymphoma. J is TRBJ2-5 and V is TRBV7-9, with D hard to call. The sample consisted of peripheral blood mononuclear cells (PBMCs), taken at baseline. The CDR3 DNA follows: TGTGCCAGCAGCCGGCAGACCCAAGAGACCCAGTACTTC. Protein: CASSRQTQETQYF.